This T cell receptor (beta chain) was identified in a study of T cells in Graves' hyperthyroidism and ophthalmopathy. This clonotype has a count of ten or more. Diagnosis rested on symptoms, serum thyroxine and TRAb, thyroid ultrasound, and orbital computed tomography. PBMCs were sourced from 9 to 10 ml fresh peripheral blood. Regions amplified from RNA transcripts were the TCR beta CDR3 regions. First-round RT-PCR of the TCR CDR3 relied on the HTBI primer set. MiXCR, applied by TCRdb to the multiplex PCR reads, yields one record per CDR3 protein. The sample lists about 590,000 distinct CDR3 sequences, 13% to 15% seen once, with approximately 6.4% in the top ten. From germline, CDR1 is SNHLY and CDR2 FYNNEI. V dropped 6 bases and J dropped 3; count of bases not matched to a gene: 3. The CDR3 totals 13 residues.

Material: blood. The receptor was derived from a woman under 30 with Graves' ophthalmopathy. The chain uses TRBV2 and TRBJ1-2; 8 bases are a match to TRBD1. CDR3 sequence: CASRQDRDYGYTF. CDR3 coding DNA: TGTGCCAGCAGACAGGACAGGGACTATGGCTACACCTTC.